The 18 T cell receptor beta chains presented below share a single source sample, sequenced in a study of blood T cells in healthy people across ages. The authors ran a second PCR of 7 to 11 cycles using a sample-barcoded 5' primer and a J-beta primer mix. Each CDR3 protein is one row after TCRdb ran MiXCR on the 5' RACE reads. The sample records hundreds of thousands of distinct CDR3 sequences, 55% to 65% being singletons. Sequenced input: blood. The origin of the receptors is a man between 25 and 39 years old in good health.

This chain connects TRBV27 to TRBJ1-1; TRBD1 matches 9 bases. Germline V gene lookup returns CDR1 MNHEY and CDR2 SMNVEV (reference sequence). Trimming removed 5 bases from V and 1 base from J; junction bases left unmatched: 5. This CDR3 comprises 15 residues. The CDR3 spells CASSPGQGQNTEAFF. The CDR3 DNA is TGTGCCAGCAGTCCGGGACAGGGACAGAACACTGAAGCTTTCTTT.

V gene TRBV24-1 combines with J gene TRBJ2-3; D may be TRBD2 (5 bases). The CDR3 has 15 residues. The germline gives CDR1 KGHDR, CDR2 SFDVKD. Trimming left V 0 bases short and J 9 bases short, with 15 bases between. This chain's CDR3 is CATSDLRDVMRTQYF. The CDR3 DNA reads as TGTGCCACCAGTGATTTGCGGGATGTCATGAGGACGCAGTATTTT.

This chain joins TRBV10-3 and TRBJ2-5, with 12 bases that match TRBD2. V shed 5 bases and J 7 bases; nucleotides not matched to a gene: 8. In germline, CDR1 is ENHRY, CDR2 SYGVKD. The CDR3 is 15 residues long. CDR3 DNA sequence: TGTGCCATCAGTAGACTAGCGGGGGTTATAGGGACCCAGTACTTC. It codes for CAISRLAGVIGTQYF.

The chain recombines TRBV9 with TRBJ2-3; no clear D gene. Germline V gene lookup returns CDR1 SGDLS and CDR2 YYNGEE. The CDR3 contains 12 residues. V was clipped by 3 bases and J by 6 bases, with 8 bases between them. Written as DNA, the CDR3 is TGTGCCAGCAGCGCCAATTGGGATACGCAGTATTTT. Residues: CASSANWDTQYF.

V is TRBV20-1 and J is TRBJ2-7; 7 nucleotides align to TRBD1. The CDR3 is made up of 15 amino acids. In germline, CDR1 is DFQATT, CDR2 SNEGSKA (reference sequence). The ends lost 5 bases at V and 0 bases at J; junction bases unmatched: 10. CDR3 sequence (DNA): TGCAGTGCTGAATTGACAGGGTGGAGCTCCTACGAGCAGTACTTC. Amino acid sequence: CSAELTGWSSYEQYF.

The rearrangement uses TRBV4-2 and TRBJ2-3; a weak D match, TRBD2 (6 bases). Trimming shortened V by 0 bases and J by 2 bases, and 12 bases separated the two germline ends. The germline V gene has CDR1 LGHNA and CDR2 YNFKEQ. The CDR3 has 16 amino acids. CDR3 sequence (DNA): TGTGCCAGCAGCCAAGAGCCTAGCGCGGTCACAGATACGCAGTATTTT. It is translated as CASSQEPSAVTDTQYF.

The gene calls are TRBV11-2 and TRBJ2-7, with 9 bases that match TRBD1. This CDR3 contains 15 residues. V lost 6 bases and J lost 6; bases outside the gene matches: 12. Germline loops: CDR1 SGHAT, CDR2 FQNNGV. The CDR3, as DNA: TGTGCCAGCAGTTCGCCGGGACAGGGAGCTTCCGAGCAGTACTTC. This translates into CASSSPGQGASEQYF.

The J gene is TRBJ2-7, the V gene TRBV15; a weak D match, TRBD1 (6 bases). The V and J ends lost 0 bases and 2 bases respectively, with 11 bases between them. The germline CDR1 and CDR2 sequences are LNHNV and YYDKDF (reference sequence). The CDR3 is 15 residues long. CDR3 in DNA: TGTGCCACCAGCAGAGACCTAGGGACACCCTACGAGCAGTACTTC. Protein product: CATSRDLGTPYEQYF.

The chain has TRBV2 and TRBJ1-2; 7 positions agree with TRBD1. The CDR3 extends over 13 amino acids. Germline loops: CDR1 SNHLY, CDR2 FYNNEI. Trimming removed 6 bases from V and 7 bases from J; junction bases left unmatched: 8. The CDR3: CASSGDRGAGYTF. CDR3 nucleotides: TGTGCCAGCAGCGGGGACAGAGGGGCTGGCTACACCTTC.

J is TRBJ2-5 and V is TRBV2; D gene unclear. The CDR3 is 17 residues long. Germline CDR1 reads SNHLY; CDR2 reads FYNNEI. V dropped 1 base and J dropped 11 bases, with 26 bases sitting between them. CDR3 coding DNA: TGTGCCAGCAGTGAAGAATGGGCCAATGCAGGCAATGACGGGCAGTACTTC. Amino acids: CASSEEWANAGNDGQYF.

In this sample, this clonotype turned up a few times. The V gene is TRBV10-3, the J gene TRBJ1-2; tentatively, D is TRBD1 (5 bases). The CDR3 is made up of 15 amino acids. Trimming took off 11 bases at V and 2 bases at J, with 21 bases between the two ends. The germline V gene encodes CDR1 ENHRY and CDR2 SYGVKD. The CDR3 bases are TGTGCCGCGACCGGGGCAGGGTCTGCGAACTATGGCTACACCTTC. It translates to CAATGAGSANYGYTF.

This clonotype was counted a few times. The V call is TRBV12-3 or TRBV12-4, the J call TRBJ1-2; no clear D. V was cut by 2 bases and J by 4 bases, with 8 bases left in between. The CDR3 consists of 13 residues. CDR3 sequence (DNA): TGTGCCAGCAGTTTATATGCCTCCTATGGCTACACCTTC. This translates into CASSLYASYGYTF.

This chain links TRBV7-3 with TRBJ2-5; D is perhaps TRBD1 or TRBD2 (5 bases each). V lost 0 bases to trimming and J lost 3 bases, with 11 bases between them. The CDR3 totals 15 residues. Germline V gene sequence: CDR1 SGHTA, CDR2 FQGTGA. CDR3 DNA: TGTGCCAGCAGCTTAACCGGGGCAGCGAAAGAGACCCAGTACTTC. This sequence encodes CASSLTGAAKETQYF.

The chain is built from TRBV3-1 and TRBJ2-1; 7 positions match TRBD2. J gave up 4 bases and V 0 bases, and 3 bases lay outside the gene matches. The length of the CDR3 is 15 residues. CDR1 is LGHDT and CDR2 is YNNKEL in the germline V gene (reference sequence). The CDR3 sequence is CASSQDAGVYNEQFF. In nucleotides, the CDR3 is TGTGCCAGCAGCCAAGACGCGGGGGTATACAATGAGCAGTTCTTC.

The V gene is TRBV27, the J gene TRBJ2-1, with 8 bases aligning to TRBD2. The tail of the sequence fits TRBJ2-7 better, so the J call may be wrong. The CDR3 is 16 amino acids. Germline assignment: CDR1 MNHEY and CDR2 SMNVEV (reference sequence). CDR3 bases: TGTGCCAGCAGTTTAAGTGAAGGCGGGGGGATCTACGAGCAGTACTTC. Residues: CASSLSEGGGIYEQYF.

This clonotype was counted only a few times. The chain combines TRBV7-2 with TRBJ2-7, with D tentatively TRBD2 (5 bases). Trimming stripped 5 bases from V and 3 bases from J, with 8 bases between. Germline V gives CDR1 SGHTA, CDR2 FQGNSA. The CDR3 length is 12 residues. CDR3 protein: CASSEGFYEQYF. Here the CDR3 DNA reads TGTGCCAGCAGCGAGGGTTTCTACGAGCAGTACTTC.

The chain couples TRBV6-1 to TRBJ2-4, with TRBD1 identical over 7 bases. This CDR3 is 15 amino acids long. In germline, CDR1 is MNHNS, CDR2 SASEGT. Trimming cost V 2 bases and J 6 bases; bases outside gene matches: 7. The CDR3 DNA sequence: TGTGCCAGCAGTGAACAAGGGACAGAGGGAAACATTCAGTACTTC. It codes for CASSEQGTEGNIQYF.

The genes are TRBV7-9 and TRBJ2-7; D gene uncertain. The DNA end favors TRBJ2-5, so the J call may be wrong. Germline values: CDR1 SEHNR, CDR2 FQNEAQ (reference sequence). CDR3 size: 12 residues. This CDR3 is CASSPTTETQYF. CDR3 sequence (DNA): TGTGCCAGCAGCCCGACGACGGAGACCCAGTACTTC.